This TCR beta chain was obtained from a study of CXCR3-negative and CXCR3-positive naive CD8 T cells. In regard to this clonotype: Its antigen is currently unknown.

Points from the study as a whole: Hydrophobicity of TRB CDR3s was greater in CXCR3-positive naive cells than in CXCR3-negative naive cells.

Carrying UMI labels, the TRB cDNA libraries were prepared through 5' RACE. TCRdb reprocessed the 5' RACE reads; each CDR3 protein has one entry and no DNA is given. Seen in this sample are over 100,000 distinct CDR3 sequences; the ten most common clones hold 0.4% to 0.5%. Those CD8+ T cells considered naive were CD45RO-CCR7+CD27+CD95-. Germline assignment: CDR1 SGHAT and CDR2 FQNNGV. This CDR3 is built from 15 residues. The sequenced sample was naive CXCR3+ CD8+ T cells from blood. Subset denoted: CD45RO-CCR7+CD27+CD95- naive CD8+ T cells expressing CXCR3 (TNR3+). This sequence was found in a human donor in good health. Some clones in this sample may be carry-over from other donors' samples. The rearrangement uses TRBV11-2 and TRBJ1-1; TCRdb picks TRBD1, but there is no DNA to check that call. The CDR3 here is CASSSHWTGGTEAFF.